The rows below give T cell receptor beta chains drawn from one sample of a study of blood T cell repertoires in COVID-19. Profiled with immunoSEQ multiplex PCR; TCRdb holds only in-frame clones, not every one. This sample carries 95,000 to 150,000 clones, about 83% of them seen once, and the ten largest clones take roughly 2.1%. The sequencing input was peripheral blood. These TCRs come from a woman aged 45-60 years with acute or convalescent COVID-19. Each CDR3 is given with its conserved first and last residue. D genes are given only for firm matches. Not all rows give a size; the values are once, few, many and, for expanded clones, a class.

>.|once|TRBV12-2|TRBJ2-1
CASRLVEQGEDNEQFF
TGTGCAAGTCGCTTAGTGGAGCAGGGGGAAGACAATGAGCAGTTCTTC
>.|.|TRBV20-1|TRBJ1-4
CSAISGEKLFF
TGCAGTGCTATCTCGGGGGAAAAACTGTTTTTT
>TRBD1|.|TRBV19|TRBJ1-2
CASSTPGQGDGYTF
TGTGCCAGTAGTACCCCCGGACAGGGGGACGGCTACACCTTC
>.|.|TRBV6-5|TRBJ1-6
CASSYDRTGSPLHF
TGTGCCAGCAGTTACGACAGGACCGGTTCACCCCTCCACTTT
>.|.|TRBV25-1|TRBJ1-4
CASSRGATNEKLFF
TGTGCCAGCAGCCGCGGGGCCACTAATGAAAAACTGTTTTTT
>.|.|TRBV6-2/TRBV6-3|TRBJ1-6
CASSTRDTLSSPLHF
TGTGCCAGCAGTACCCGGGACACTCTTTCCTCACCCCTCCACTTT
>TRBD1|.|TRBV9|TRBJ2-7
CASSAGQGESYEQYF
TGTGCCAGCAGCGCGGGACAGGGGGAATCCTACGAGCAGTACTTC
>TRBD2|.|TRBV11-1|TRBJ2-1
CASSLRRGGSYNEQFF
TGTGCCAGCAGCTTAAGACGGGGGGGCTCCTACAATGAGCAGTTCTTC
>.|.|TRBV11-2|TRBJ1-6
CASSTGRWAAEEALHF
TGTGCCAGCAGCACGGGAAGGTGGGCGGCCGAGGAAGCCCTCCACTTT
>.|.|TRBV20-1|TRBJ1-2
CRPQGDDGYTF
TGCAGACCCCAGGGTGATGATGGCTACACCTTC
>TRBD2|.|TRBV6-2/TRBV6-3|TRBJ2-7
CASSYPTSGRALAYEQYF
TGTGCCAGCAGTTACCCAACTAGCGGGAGAGCCCTCGCCTACGAGCAGTACTTC
>.|.|TRBV4-3|TRBJ2-7
CASSQETGDWPYEQYF
TGCGCCAGCAGCCAAGAGACAGGAGATTGGCCCTACGAGCAGTACTTC
>TRBD2|.|TRBV15|TRBJ2-5
CATSRLGAGVAGIETQYF
TGTGCCACCAGCAGGTTAGGGGCCGGCGTAGCGGGAATCGAGACCCAGTACTTC
>.|.|TRBV6-5|TRBJ1-4
CASGIGGVEKLFF
TGTGCCAGCGGTATAGGGGGGGTTGAAAAACTGTTTTTT
>TRBD2|.|TRBV7-2|TRBJ2-1
CASSPGLAGGSYNEQFF
TGTGCCAGCAGCCCGGGACTAGCGGGGGGATCCTACAATGAGCAGTTCTTC
>.|.|TRBV10-3|TRBJ2-7
CAISDPRTKGAGGAFEQYF
TGTGCCATCAGTGATCCTCGGACTAAGGGGGCCGGGGGTGCCTTCGAGCAGTACTTC
>.|few|TRBV12-3/TRBV12-4|TRBJ2-2
CASSFPNTGELFF
TGTGCCAGCAGTTTCCCAAACACCGGGGAGCTGTTTTTT
>TRBD1|.|TRBV5-1|TRBJ1-4
CASSLAVAGTGEKLFF
TGCGCCAGCAGCTTGGCCGTTGCAGGGACAGGGGAAAAACTGTTTTTT
>.|.|TRBV12-3/TRBV12-4|TRBJ2-1
CASSWGAYNEQFF
TGTGCCAGCAGCTGGGGGGCCTACAATGAGCAGTTCTTC
>.|once|TRBV6-5|TRBJ2-2
CASSFGQGETGELFF
TGTGCCAGCAGTTTTGGGCAGGGCGAGACCGGGGAGCTGTTTTTT
>TRBD1|few|TRBV10-3|TRBJ2-7
CAISDHNRDSYYEQYF
TGTGCCATCAGTGATCACAATCGGGACAGCTACTACGAGCAGTACTTC
>.|.|TRBV5-5|TRBJ1-5
CASSLAAGMDQPQHF
TGTGCCAGCAGCTTGGCGGCGGGAATGGATCAGCCCCAGCATTTT
>.|.|TRBV7-9|TRBJ2-1
CASSLWGTEYNEQFF
TGTGCCAGCAGCTTATGGGGGACTGAGTACAATGAGCAGTTCTTC
>TRBD1|.|TRBV4-2|TRBJ1-2
CASSPWDRGSNYGYTF
TGTGCCAGCAGCCCTTGGGACAGGGGGTCTAACTATGGCTACACCTTC
>TRBD2|.|TRBV29-1|TRBJ2-1
CSGQPGLAGNEQFF
TGCAGCGGTCAGCCGGGACTAGCGGGCAATGAGCAGTTCTTC
>TRBD1|.|TRBV29-1|TRBJ1-1
CSVEGQGDTEAFF
TGCAGCGTTGAGGGACAGGGGGACACTGAAGCTTTCTTT
>.|.|TRBV6-5|TRBJ2-5
CASIGQFGGETQYF
TGTGCCAGCATTGGACAATTTGGGGGGGAGACCCAGTACTTC
>.|.|TRBV3-1/TRBV3-2|TRBJ1-4
CASSQYKGEKLFF
TGTGCCAGCAGCCAATATAAGGGGGAAAAACTGTTTTTT
>.|.|TRBV30|TRBJ2-3
CAWSEAFGRTQYF
TGTGCCTGGAGTGAAGCTTTTGGGCGTACGCAGTATTTT
>.|.|TRBV6-5|TRBJ1-3
CASRLTSSGNTIYF
TGTGCCAGCAGATTGACATCTTCTGGAAACACCATATATTTT
>TRBD1|.|TRBV11-3|TRBJ1-2
CASSPDRGLGYTF
TGTGCCAGCAGCCCTGACAGGGGCCTTGGCTACACCTTC
>TRBD1|.|TRBV6-2/TRBV6-3|TRBJ2-2
CASSRTGTTGELFF
TGTGCCAGCAGCCGGACAGGGACTACCGGGGAGCTGTTTTTT
>.|.|TRBV15|TRBJ1-5
CATSRDPNSNQPQHF
TGTGCCACCAGCAGAGACCCCAATAGCAATCAGCCCCAGCATTTT
>TRBD1|.|TRBV7-2|TRBJ1-1
CASRAGTGGRTEAFF
TGTGCCAGCAGGGCCGGGACAGGGGGCCGGACTGAAGCTTTCTTT
>.|once|TRBV12-3/TRBV12-4|TRBJ1-6
CASSSGETLHF
TGTGCCAGCAGTTCCGGGGAGACGCTCCACTTT
>.|.|TRBV9|TRBJ2-3
CASSVDYPEADTQYF
TGTGCCAGCAGCGTAGATTACCCGGAGGCCGATACGCAGTATTTT
>TRBD1|.|TRBV19|TRBJ1-3
CASSIGTGVAGNTIYF
TGTGCCAGTAGTATAGGGACAGGGGTCGCTGGAAACACCATATATTTT
>.|once|TRBV19|TRBJ2-7
CASSMAQSYEQYF
TGTGCCAGTAGTATGGCACAGTCCTACGAGCAGTACTTC
>.|.|TRBV5-1|TRBJ1-1
CASSLGAAQGNTEAFF
TGCGCCAGCAGCTTGGGGGCAGCCCAGGGGAACACTGAAGCTTTCTTT
>TRBD1|.|TRBV19|TRBJ1-5
CASTQRDRAGQPQHF
TGTGCCAGTACCCAACGGGACAGGGCTGGACAGCCCCAGCATTTT
>.|.|TRBV5-5|TRBJ1-3
CASSSQQGTGNTIYF
TGTGCCAGCAGCTCCCAACAGGGAACTGGAAACACCATATATTTT
>TRBD2|.|TRBV12-5|TRBJ2-7
CASGFGSSGSYEQYF
TGTGCTAGTGGTTTCGGGAGTAGCGGGTCCTACGAGCAGTACTTC
>.|.|TRBV25-1|TRBJ1-1
CASSEYRGEAFF
TGTGCCAGCAGTGAATATCGGGGAGAAGCTTTCTTT
>TRBD1|.|TRBV3-1/TRBV3-2|TRBJ2-6
CASSQDRGLETGANVLTF
TGTGCCAGCAGCCAAGACAGGGGGCTGGAAACTGGGGCCAACGTCCTGACTTTC
>TRBD1|.|TRBV6-1|TRBJ1-2
CASSDGGTGLYGYTF
TGTGCCAGCAGTGACGGCGGGACAGGCCTATATGGCTACACCTTC
>.|few|TRBV7-6|TRBJ1-3
CASSLGGVNSGNTIYF
TGTGCCAGCAGCCTGGGGGGGGTTAACTCTGGAAACACCATATATTTT
>.|.|TRBV30|TRBJ1-2
CAWSLRSDGYTF
TGTGCCTGGAGTTTGAGGAGCGATGGCTACACCTTC
>.|.|TRBV24-1|TRBJ1-5
CATSDPMGVSHF
TGTGCCACCAGTGACCCTATGGGCGTTTCCCATTTT
>.|.|TRBV10-3|TRBJ2-1
CAILPAGTSYNEQFF
TGTGCCATCCTCCCCGCAGGGACTTCATACAATGAGCAGTTCTTC
>TRBD2|.|TRBV2|TRBJ2-3
CASRNGLAEFTDTQYF
TGTGCCAGCAGAAATGGACTAGCGGAGTTCACAGATACGCAGTATTTT
>TRBD1|.|TRBV19|TRBJ1-2
CASSRGTGSGYTF
TGTGCCAGTAGTAGAGGGACAGGGAGTGGCTACACCTTC
>.|.|TRBV18|TRBJ1-4
CASSPRTATNEKLFF
TGTGCCAGCTCACCACGGACAGCAACTAATGAAAAACTGTTTTTT
>TRBD2|.|TRBV5-1|TRBJ2-4
CASSWTSETNIQYF
TGCGCCAGCAGCTGGACTAGCGAGACAAACATTCAGTACTTC